This TCR beta chain was observed in a study of graft-versus-host responses after intestinal transplantation (TCRdb year 2021). With regard to the full study: The transplants that recipients got were multivisceral, liver-intestinal, or isolated intestinal. Anti-thymocyte globulin induction was given to all recipients, followed by maintenance tacrolimus and steroids for about 3 years. Graft-versus-host and host-versus-graft alloreactive T cell clones were tracked in the graft, circulation and bone marrow after intestinal transplantation using bulk TCR-beta CDR3 sequencing. To identify alloreactive clones, pre-transplant mixed lymphocyte reaction products were sequenced and then compared with unstimulated pre-transplant donor and recipient T cells. A cohort of more than 20 intestinal transplant recipients, including one retransplant, was enrolled, and a few patients lacking pretransplant specimens were excluded. Donor T cell macrochimerism was defined as a peak of at least 4% donor T cells among recipient peripheral blood mononuclear cells. Instead of going to the commercial service, samples from a few later patients were sequenced in-house on an Illumina MiSeq and processed with MiXCR. General study outcomes and caveats: GvH clones were detected in recipient bone marrow, and some of these GvH clones were observed earlier in ileal mucosa or blood, consistent with an intestinal mucosal origin. In patients with donor T cell macrochimerism, the allografts had high GvH to HvG T cell clonal ratios. The conclusions were limited by the relatively low number and heterogeneity of the intestinal transplant patients. Early after transplant, peak levels of circulating GvH clones were associated with declines in HvG clones.

By share, this clone ranks as medium-sized (0.01 to 0.1%). Base qualities are not recorded, but no much larger clone differs from it by a single base. The CDR1 and CDR2 encoded by the germline V gene (reference sequence) are PRHDT and FYEKMQ. From the cysteine through the phenylalanine, the CDR3 covers 15 amino acids. The read is trimmed to its CDR3 DNA, 45 bases read in frame from base 1. The V and J ends are trimmed by 6 bases and 7 bases, leaving 22 bases between them. The time point label, read with the paper, signifies: cells obtained before transplantation from donor or recipient. In mixed lymphocyte reactions, about 200,000 CFSE-labeled pre-transplant responders were plated with about 200,000 irradiated violet-dye-labeled stimulators and cultured for 6 days. After the mixed lymphocyte reaction, proliferating CD3+CD4+CFSE-low and CD3+CD8+CFSE-low responder cells were FACS-sorted on a BD Influx sorter.

Receptor libraries were prepared by the immunoSEQ multiplex PCR assay. In most patients, genomic DNA was isolated using the Qiagen DNeasy Blood and Tissue Kit and sent frozen to Adaptive Biotechnologies for TCR sequencing. High-throughput TCR-beta CDR3 sequencing of genomic DNA from most patients was performed by Adaptive Biotechnologies. Per the original workflow: Adaptive's ImmunoSEQ software was the source of the TCR sequencing data for 15 to 20 patients, while a few other patients were processed with MiXCR and VDJtools. To correct CD4 versus CD8 sorting errors, sequences present in both subsets at a frequency ratio below 5:1 were removed. CDR3 nucleotide sequences shared between donor and recipient were removed because the origin of such sequences could not be assigned. To be classed as alloreactive, a clone needed at least 2-fold expansion over unstimulated cells and a minimum CFSE-low frequency of 0.002% (template counts) or 0.001% (read counts). Mappable clones were those detected in sequenced pre-transplant spleen, lymph node, or MLR CFSE-low populations of the donor or recipient. Cumulative frequency of alloreactive clones was calculated as a percentage of all sequences weighted by copy number. TCRdb carries this immuneACCESS record with in-frame sequences only. Its versions omit some clonotypes, under half of them owing to an unresolved V gene in the studies checked, with the rest unexplained. For V, J and clone size, that table is used; D and trimming come from the DNA. The sample table contains roughly 15,000 clones; only one count was recorded for roughly a third of them. The ten largest clonotypes hold around 2.3% of the sample.

This clonotype was sampled from a human patient who received an intestinal transplant. This specimen consisted of alloreactive CD8+ T cells from a mixed lymphocyte reaction culture, obtained before intestinal transplant. The label giving this sample's cell subset or site can be read as: CFSE-low proliferating T cells sorted from roughly six-day pre-transplant mixed lymphocyte reaction (GvH or HvG direction). The V and J segments used are TRBV13 and TRBJ2-7; the D gene could be TRBD1 or TRBD2, each one agreeing over 5 bases. The nucleotides read TGTGCCAGCAGAAAACGGGACGCCCTTTTCGGTGAGCAGTACTTC. This encodes CASRKRDALFGEQYF.